The entry that follows covers one T cell receptor (beta chain) sequence. Its target is not known. This entry comes from a study of T cell repertoires in cytomegalovirus infection. Looking at the study overall: The authors used CMV epitopes that were HLA-C-restricted (recently identified) and HLA-B-restricted (well studied).

One entry per CDR3 protein, called by TCRdb with MiXCR from the reads. The data show 650,000 to 900,000 distinct CDR3 sequences, approximately 32% seen once. The CDR3 has 18 amino acids. The germline gives CDR1 SGHVS, CDR2 FNYEAQ. Trimming stripped 5 bases from V and 0 bases from J, with 17 bases between. This TCR derives from a human donor in good health (CMV status not recorded). Some clones in this sample may be carry-over from other donors' samples. Sequenced here: cultured CD8+ T cells from PBMCs, sampled from culture after CMV antigen stimulation. The chain combines TRBV7-6 with TRBJ2-6; D gene uncertain. CDR3 amino acids: CASSPPGQLDSGANVLTF. The CDR3 region has the DNA TGTGCCAGCAGCCCTCCCGGGCAGCTGGACTCTGGGGCCAACGTCCTGACTTTC. Complete variable domain (other parts from reference TRBV7-6 and TRBJ2-6): GAGVSQSPRYKVTKRGQDVALRCDPISGHVSLYWYRQALGQGPEFLTYFNYEAQQDKSGLPNDRFSAERPEGSISTLTIQRTEQRDSAMYRCASSPPGQLDSGANVLTFGAGSRLTVL.